The sequence of this T cell receptor beta chain was determined in a study of blood T cell repertoires in COVID-19 (dated by TCRdb to 2019 to 2021). About the full investigation: Collaborator samples came from the United States, Italy and Spain and covered acute and convalescent phases of COVID-19. The material from the prospective study consisted of cDNA or gDNA derived from T cells, B-cell-depleted T cells, or PBMCs. The dataset comprised deeply sampled blood TCRbeta repertoires from subjects exposed to, actively infected with, or recovered from COVID-19. A freely available public database, intended as a resource for researchers studying the immune response to SARS-CoV-2, is where the repertoires were released. Samples came from the ongoing ImmuneRACE study (first 160 participants) plus 1,254 subjects from 6 global collaborators. Sample metadata almost always included a de-identified subject ID, COVID-19 status, age in years and sex. Where HLA class I and class II types were available, the types were taken from metadata supplied by the sample provider, not from assay-based typing.

The CDR3, cysteine through phenylalanine, is 16 amino acids long. CDR3 DNA only is kept here, 48 bases in frame from base 1. The germline V gene sets CDR1 to KGHDR and CDR2 to SFDVKD. Unmatched junction bases come to 8, with V trimmed by 4 bases and J by 3 bases. TCRbeta CDR3 regions were amplified from genomic DNA using the immunoSEQ Assay, a bias-controlled multiplex PCR. The authors' analysis ran thus. Within the assay, amplification of reference gene primers was used to estimate how many nucleated cells each sample contained. To quantify the absolute abundance of each unique TCRbeta CDR3 rearrangement, sequence reads were collapsed and filtered. For each sample, productive Simpson clonality was calculated by taking the square root of Simpson's diversity index across productive rearrangements. In its TCRdb copy, this immuneACCESS table keeps in-frame sequences only and misses some clones. Where compared with another copy, unresolved V genes explain less than half of these, and the others have no known cause. V and J calls and clone size are those listed in that table; D and trimming were worked out from the DNA. The sample table holds about 260,000 clones, of which 75% to 90% were seen once. 2% to 2.5% of the sample is in the top ten clones.

Overall study outcomes, separate from this receptor: How much clinical and demographic metadata was included differed by source and by participant, and the metadata was provided uncurated.

Note on this clone: Its recognized antigen is unknown. Per-nucleotide qualities are absent, and no much larger clonotype sits a single base away.

A second Seattle source provided samples from volunteer blood donors who had recovered from COVID-19. Collaborating institutions collected whole blood in K2EDTA tubes following their own protocols. For TCRbeta analysis, collaborator samples were shipped as frozen whole blood, as isolated PBMCs, or as DNA extracted from either sample type. The chain links TRBV24-1 with TRBJ2-7; 10 central nucleotides agree with TRBD1. The receptor was derived from a woman aged 50 to 60 who had recovered from COVID-19. Sequences were obtained from peripheral blood. The sequenced DNA is TGTGCCACCAGTGACCGAACGACAGGGGGCGGCTACGAGCAGTACTTC. This codes for CATSDRTTGGGYEQYF.